This T cell receptor (beta chain) is from a study of OX40 agonist ivuxolimab in advanced cancers. V was shortened by 4 bases and J by 0 bases, with 7 bases between the two germline ends. The CDR3 spans 14 residues. Germline V gene lookup returns CDR1 KGHSH and CDR2 LQKENI. Study results and caveats: The CD4+ and CD8+ T cells in the blood had expanded clonally by week 6 at 0.1 to 3.0 mg/kg. The authors also found low normalized T-cell clonal expansion in some nonresponders.

This clone was seen a few times. Its antigen is not identified. Generated by immunoSEQ multiplex PCR, the TCRdb table keeps only in-frame clones and is missing some. The sample yields 20,000 to 25,000 clones, roughly 80% seen once. The V and J genes are TRBV18 and TRBJ1-5; the D is unclear. The sequencing used CD4+ or CD8+ T cells sorted from blood, collected in a trial of the OX40 agonist ivuxolimab. This receptor was identified in an adult with an advanced solid tumor such as melanoma, head and neck, liver or kidney cancer. Here the CDR3 DNA reads TGTGCCAGCTCACAGGGATATAGCAATCAGCCCCAGCATTTT. Its protein is CASSQGYSNQPQHF.